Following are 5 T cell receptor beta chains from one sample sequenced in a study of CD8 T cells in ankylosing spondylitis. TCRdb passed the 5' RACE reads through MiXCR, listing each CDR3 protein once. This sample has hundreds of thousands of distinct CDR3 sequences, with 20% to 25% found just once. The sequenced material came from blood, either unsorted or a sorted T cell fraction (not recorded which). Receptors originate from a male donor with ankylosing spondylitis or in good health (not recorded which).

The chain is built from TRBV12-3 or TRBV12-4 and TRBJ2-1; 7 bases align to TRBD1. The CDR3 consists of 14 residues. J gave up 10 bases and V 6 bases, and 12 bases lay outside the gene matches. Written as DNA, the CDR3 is TGTGCCAGCAGCTCCCCACAGGGGCCAAAGGAGCAGTTCTTC. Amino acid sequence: CASSSPQGPKEQFF.

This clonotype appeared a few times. CDR3 nucleotides: TGCAGTGCTAGAGCGGGGGACAGCACAGATACGCAGTATTTT. This gives the protein CSARAGDSTDTQYF. V usage is TRBV20-1 and J usage is TRBJ2-3, with D perhaps TRBD2 (6 bases). Germline values: CDR1 DFQATT, CDR2 SNEGSKA (reference sequence). The CDR3 extends over 14 amino acids. V dropped 1 base and J dropped 0 bases, with 8 bases sitting between them.

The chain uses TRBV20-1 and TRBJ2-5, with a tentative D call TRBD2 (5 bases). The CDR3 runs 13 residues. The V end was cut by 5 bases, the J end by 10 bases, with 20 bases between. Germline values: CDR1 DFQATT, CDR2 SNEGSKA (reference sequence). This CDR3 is CSARGGLESGQYF. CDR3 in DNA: TGCAGTGCTCGTGGCGGACTGGAGAGTGGCCAGTACTTC.

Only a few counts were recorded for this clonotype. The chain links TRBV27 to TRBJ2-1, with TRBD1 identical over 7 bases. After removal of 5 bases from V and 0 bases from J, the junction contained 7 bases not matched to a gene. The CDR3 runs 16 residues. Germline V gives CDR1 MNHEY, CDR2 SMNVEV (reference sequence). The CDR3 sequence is CASSPHGTASYNEQFF. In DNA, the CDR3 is TGTGCCAGCAGTCCACATGGGACAGCCTCCTACAATGAGCAGTTCTTC.

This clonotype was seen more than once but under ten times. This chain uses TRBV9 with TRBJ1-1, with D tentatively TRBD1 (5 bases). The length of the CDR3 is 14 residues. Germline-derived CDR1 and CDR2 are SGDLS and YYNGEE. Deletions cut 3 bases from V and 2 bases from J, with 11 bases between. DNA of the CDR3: TGTGCCAGCAGCGCAACAGGCGTTAACACTGAAGCTTTCTTT. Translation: CASSATGVNTEAFF.